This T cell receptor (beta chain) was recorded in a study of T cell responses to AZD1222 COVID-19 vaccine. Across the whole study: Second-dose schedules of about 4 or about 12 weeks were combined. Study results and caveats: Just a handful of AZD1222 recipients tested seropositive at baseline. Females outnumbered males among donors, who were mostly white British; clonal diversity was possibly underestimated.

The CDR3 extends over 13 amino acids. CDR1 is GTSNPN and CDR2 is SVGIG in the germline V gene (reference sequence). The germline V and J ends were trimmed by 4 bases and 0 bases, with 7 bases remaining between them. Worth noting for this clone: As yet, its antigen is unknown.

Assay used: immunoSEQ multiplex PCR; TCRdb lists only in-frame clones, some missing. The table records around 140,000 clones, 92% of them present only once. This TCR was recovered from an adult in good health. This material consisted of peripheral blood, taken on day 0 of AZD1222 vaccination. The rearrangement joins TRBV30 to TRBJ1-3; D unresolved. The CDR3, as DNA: TGTGCCTGGAAGTCAGCCTCTGGAAACACCATATATTTT. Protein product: CAWKSASGNTIYF. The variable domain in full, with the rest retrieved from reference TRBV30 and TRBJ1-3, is SQTIHQWPATLVQPVGSPLSLECTVEGTSNPNLYWYRQAAGRGLQLLFYSVGIGQISSEVPQNLSASRPQDRQFILSSKKLLLSDSGFYLCAWKSASGNTIYFGEGSWLTVV.